What follows are 18 T cell receptor beta chains derived from one specimen sequenced in a study of blood T cell repertoires in COVID-19. Sequencing was performed with immunoSEQ multiplex PCR; in TCRdb, only in-frame clones are kept and a portion is missing. Among 280,000 or so clones, approximately 85% were seen once, and the ten largest hold about an eighth. The sequencing input was peripheral blood. The receptors were gathered from a human donor in a cohort sampled during active COVID-19.

This clone occurred a few times. V usage is TRBV5-1 and J usage is TRBJ2-3, with 9 bases identical to TRBD2. The ends lost 4 bases at V and 4 bases at J; junction bases unmatched: 4. The CDR3 spans 14 residues. Per the germline V gene, CDR1 is SGHRS and CDR2 is YFSETQ. The CDR3 DNA sequence: TGCGCCAGCAGCGTAGCGGGAGTCGCAGATACGCAGTATTTT. Amino acid sequence: CASSVAGVADTQYF. Variable domain in full (rest from reference TRBV5-1 and TRBJ2-3): KAGVTQTPRYLIKTRGQQVTLSCSPISGHRSVSWYQQTPGQGLQFLFEYFSETQRNKGNFPGRFSGRQFSNSRSEMNVSTLELGDSALYLCASSVAGVADTQYFGPGTRLTVL.

The chain is built from TRBV1 and TRBJ2-7; the table names TRBD1, a call not compared with the DNA. TRBV1 is designated a pseudogene. This CDR3 is built from 22 residues. CDR3 in amino acids: CTSSQEGRPGQGVTRIRYEQYF. As DNA, the CDR3 is TGCACCAGCAGCCAAGAAGGACGTCCGGGACAGGGGGTGACCAGGATACGATACGAGCAGTACTTC.

The chain joins TRBV27 to TRBJ2-7, with 13 nucleotides matching TRBD2. The V gene's germline CDR1 is MNHEY and CDR2 SMNVEV (reference sequence). This CDR3 has 15 residues. J gave up 7 bases and V 6 bases, and 9 bases lay outside the gene matches. CDR3: CASSLGLAGVGEQYF. DNA for the CDR3: TGTGCCAGCAGCCTCGGACTAGCGGGAGTAGGGGAGCAGTACTTC.

The chain carries TRBV5-4 and TRBJ2-3; D gene ambiguous. The CDR3 has 14 amino acids. V was shortened by 1 base and J by 7 bases, with 13 bases between the two germline ends. Germline lookup yields CDR1 SGHNT and CDR2 YYREEE (reference sequence). The CDR3: CASSLTSQFNTQYF. For the CDR3, the DNA is TGTGCCAGCAGCTTGACGTCACAGTTTAATACGCAGTATTTT.

CDR3 bases: TGTGCCAGCAGCTTTAGGACTAGCGGGAGTGAGGAGCAGTTCTTC. It encodes CASSFRTSGSEEQFF. This chain joins TRBV5-6 and TRBJ2-1; TRBD2 matches 13 bases. V lost 2 bases to trimming and J lost 10 bases; unmatched junction nucleotides: 6. The germline V gene encodes CDR1 SGHDT and CDR2 YYEEEE. The CDR3 is 15 amino acids.

The rearrangement uses TRBV7-9 and TRBJ1-3, with 9 bases identical to TRBD1. CDR3 length: 15 amino acids. Trimming took 5 bases from V and 3 from J; bases not matched to a gene: 5. CDR1 is SEHNR and CDR2 is FQNEAQ in the germline V gene (reference sequence). The chain's CDR3 is CASSLGQGDGNTIYF. In DNA form, the CDR3 reads TGTGCCAGCAGCCTGGGACAGGGCGATGGAAACACCATATATTTT.

A few counts support this clone. The V call is TRBV2, the J call TRBJ1-5; perhaps TRBD1 as D (6 bases). This CDR3 has 14 amino acids. The germline V and J ends were trimmed by 5 bases and 1 base, with 9 bases remaining between them. Germline assignment: CDR1 SNHLY and CDR2 FYNNEI. CDR3: CASSTGMSNQPQHF. CDR3 bases: TGTGCCAGCAGTACAGGGATGAGCAATCAGCCCCAGCATTTT. Full variable domain (outside the CDR3, taken from reference TRBV2 and TRBJ1-5): EPEVTQTPSHQVTQMGQEVILRCVPISNHLYFYWYRQILGQKVEFLVSFYNNEISEKSEIFDDQFSVERPDGSNFTLKIRSTKLEDSAMYFCASSTGMSNQPQHFGDGTRLSIL.

The chain combines TRBV11-2 with TRBJ2-2, with 10 bases lining up with TRBD1. V shed 6 bases and J 3 bases; nucleotides not matched to a gene: 7. CDR3 length equals 16 residues. The V gene's germline CDR1 is SGHAT and CDR2 FQNNGV. CDR3 residues: CASRAPGTGDTGELFF. The CDR3 DNA reads TGTGCCAGCAGGGCCCCCGGGACAGGGGACACCGGGGAGCTGTTTTTT. Drawing the rest from reference TRBV11-2 and TRBJ2-2, the complete variable domain is EAGVAQSPRYKIIEKRQSVAFWCNPISGHATLYWYQQILGQGPKLLIQFQNNGVVDDSQLPKDRFSAERLKGVDSTLKIQPAKLEDSAVYLCASRAPGTGDTGELFFGEGSRLTVL.

The chain has TRBV19 and TRBJ1-5; the match to TRBD1 covers 11 bases. There are 14 residues in the CDR3. Germline V gene data show CDR1 as LNHDA and CDR2 as SQIVND (reference sequence). V shed 6 bases, J shed 8 bases, and the junction held 6 bases outside the gene matches. DNA of the CDR3: TGTGCCAGTAGCCGGGACAGGGGGGTAGAGCCCCAGCATTTT. It is translated as CASSRDRGVEPQHF.

CDR3 bases: TGCGCCAGCAGCTTCACAGGGGGCGCGGGTGGAAACACCATATATTTT. Its protein is CASSFTGGAGGNTIYF. The J gene is TRBJ1-3, the V gene TRBV5-1, with 9 bases lining up with TRBD1. This CDR3 comprises 16 residues. The V segment lost 2 bases and the J segment 3 bases; nucleotides outside the gene matches: 6. Germline V gene lookup returns CDR1 SGHRS and CDR2 YFSETQ.

The V and J genes are TRBV10-1 and TRBJ2-2, with 11 bases fitting TRBD2. V shed 4 bases, J shed 2 bases, and the junction held 6 bases outside the gene matches. Germline CDR1 and CDR2: WNHNN and SYGVQD (reference sequence). CDR3 length equals 17 residues. In DNA, the CDR3 is TGCGCCAGCAGTGCCCATGGGACTAGCGGAAACACCGGGGAGCTGTTTTTT. Its protein product is CASSAHGTSGNTGELFF.

This chain joins TRBV2 and TRBJ1-2; TRBD1 aligns across 8 bases. V shed 4 bases, J shed 5 bases, and the junction held 3 bases outside the gene matches. This CDR3 region has 13 residues. Germline CDR1 reads SNHLY; CDR2 reads FYNNEI. The CDR3 sequence is CASSGQGFYGYTF. In nucleotides, the CDR3 is TGTGCCAGCAGTGGACAGGGGTTTTATGGCTACACCTTC. The full variable domain, in which reference TRBV2 and TRBJ1-2 provide the parts outside the CDR3, is EPEVTQTPSHQVTQMGQEVILRCVPISNHLYFYWYRQILGQKVEFLVSFYNNEISEKSEIFDDQFSVERPDGSNFTLKIRSTKLEDSAMYFCASSGQGFYGYTFGSGTRLTVV.

This chain uses TRBV27 with TRBJ1-5; maybe TRBD1 (5 bases). This CDR3 has 15 amino acids. CDR1 is MNHEY, CDR2 SMNVEV, per germline (reference sequence). Trimming pared 10 bases from V and 0 bases from J, leaving 16 bases between. The CDR3 loop is CAIPGARYSNQPQHF. Written as DNA, the CDR3 is TGTGCCATCCCTGGGGCTCGCTATAGCAATCAGCCCCAGCATTTT.

The gene calls are TRBV27 and TRBJ1-5; D is ambiguous. CDR1 is MNHEY and CDR2 is SMNVEV in the germline V gene (reference sequence). The CDR3 length is 14 residues. Trimming cost V 2 bases and J 3 bases, with 8 bases left between them. The CDR3 DNA sequence: TGTGCCAGCAGTTTAGACGGGAACAATCAGCCCCAGCATTTT. Its protein product is CASSLDGNNQPQHF.

The V call is TRBV6-5, the J call TRBJ2-6; possible D gene TRBD1, 6 bases. The V end lost 2 bases, the J end lost 2 bases, and 10 bases lay between the germline ends. In germline, CDR1 is MNHEY, CDR2 SVGAGI. The length of the CDR3 is 16 residues. Written as DNA, the CDR3 is TGTGCCAGCAGTTACGGTTCAGGGGCTGGGGCCAACGTCCTGACTTTC. As protein: CASSYGSGAGANVLTF.

This clone has more than one count but fewer than ten. The chain couples TRBV11-2 to TRBJ1-2; D ambiguous. The V end lost 3 bases, the J end lost 8 bases, and 7 bases lay between the germline ends. This CDR3 contains 11 residues. Germline loops: CDR1 SGHAT, CDR2 FQNNGV. DNA for the CDR3: TGTGCCAGCAGCTTGACTGAGGGCTACACCTTC. Protein sequence: CASSLTEGYTF.

This chain joins TRBV15 and TRBJ2-7; 8 bases are a match to TRBD2. V was pared by 3 bases and J by 0 bases, with 7 bases of the junction left unmatched. Germline CDR1 is LNHNV and CDR2 is YYDKDF (reference sequence). The CDR3 is 16 amino acids. In DNA, the CDR3 is TGTGCCACCAGCAGGCGTACTAGCGGAAGCTCCTACGAGCAGTACTTC. Translated: CATSRRTSGSSYEQYF.

The V and J genes are TRBV2 and TRBJ2-1; D uncertain. Trimming removed 8 bases at V and 4 bases at J, with 6 bases between. Per the germline V gene, CDR1 is SNHLY and CDR2 is FYNNEI. The CDR3 totals 11 residues. CDR3 sequence: CASEQYNEQFF. In DNA form, the CDR3 reads TGTGCCAGCGAACAGTACAATGAGCAGTTCTTC. The whole variable domain, remainder taken from reference TRBV2 and TRBJ2-1, is EPEVTQTPSHQVTQMGQEVILRCVPISNHLYFYWYRQILGQKVEFLVSFYNNEISEKSEIFDDQFSVERPDGSNFTLKIRSTKLEDSAMYFCASEQYNEQFFGPGTRLTVL.